This T cell receptor beta chain was profiled in a study of T-cell memory formation after mild COVID-19. On the study more broadly: Largely donor-specific TCR clusters were found.

Germline CDR1 reads SGHRS; CDR2 reads YFSETQ. The CDR3 consists of 14 residues. Trimming pared 5 bases from V and 4 bases from J, leaving 16 bases between. Study-level points and caveats: Detection of some responders pre-infection suggested pre-existing cross-reactive memory T cells participated.

This clonotype was found a few times. The antigen is unknown. cDNA libraries for TCR alpha and TCR beta, carrying sample barcodes and UMIs, came from 5'RACE with constant-segment primers. TCRdb re-analysed the 5' RACE reads in MiXCR, keeping a single row per CDR3 protein. The data hold fewer than 700,000 distinct CDR3 sequences, with over 15% observed a single time. This TCR derives from an adult woman who had mild COVID-19 (a few samples of this study predate the infection). Cell type and time point are not known. The chain is built from TRBV5-1 and TRBJ2-7; maybe TRBD1 (6 bases). The sequencing sample was made of PBMCs or a T cell subset sorted from them (not recorded which). For the CDR3, the DNA is TGCGCCAGCAGTCAAACAGGGAAGGTTTACGAGCAGTACTTC. It translates to CASSQTGKVYEQYF.